What follows is one TCR beta chain and its context. The data belong to a study of blood T cell repertoires in COVID-19. Study at large: Collection of acute and convalescent COVID-19 samples took place in the United States, Italy and Spain. The analysed material was cDNA or gDNA that came from T cells, B-cell-depleted T cells, or PBMCs.

In the study's own analysis: Reference gene primer amplification in the assay estimated nucleated cell counts. The repertoire was sequenced with immunoSEQ multiplex PCR; TCRdb's copy has only in-frame clones and lacks some. V and J calls and clone size follow that table, whereas D and trimming were derived from the DNA. The data show some 160,000 clones, more than 75% seen once. Sequencing was carried out using peripheral blood. This TCR was recovered from a man between 18 and 29 years old with acute or convalescent COVID-19.

The CDR3: CASSIVEGTGIINEQFF. CDR3 coding DNA: TGTGCCAGTAGTATAGTGGAGGGGACAGGCATCATCAATGAGCAGTTCTTC. The J gene is TRBJ2-1, the V gene TRBV19; TRBD1 matches at 8 bases. The V segment lost 1 base and the J segment 6 bases; nucleotides outside the gene matches: 11. This CDR3 comprises 17 residues. CDR1 is LNHDA and CDR2 is SQIVND in the germline V gene (reference sequence).